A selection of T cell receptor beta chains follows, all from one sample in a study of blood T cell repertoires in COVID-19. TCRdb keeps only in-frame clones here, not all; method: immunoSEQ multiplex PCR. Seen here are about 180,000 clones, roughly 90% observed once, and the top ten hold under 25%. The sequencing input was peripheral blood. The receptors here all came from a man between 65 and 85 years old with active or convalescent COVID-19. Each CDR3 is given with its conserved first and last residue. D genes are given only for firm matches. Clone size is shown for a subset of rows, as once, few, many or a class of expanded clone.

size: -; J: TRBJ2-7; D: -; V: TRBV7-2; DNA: TGTGCCAGCAGCTCCCCCAGTCGACTCAAACTGGAGCAGTACTTC; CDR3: CASSSPSRLKLEQYF
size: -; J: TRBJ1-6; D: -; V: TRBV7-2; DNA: TGTGCCAGCAGCTCTTACAGGGATTCACCCCTCCACTTT; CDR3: CASSSYRDSPLHF
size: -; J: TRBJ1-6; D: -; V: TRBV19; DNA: TGTGCCAGTAGGACCGACCAGGCCAGTGGATCACCCCTCCACTTT; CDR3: CASRTDQASGSPLHF
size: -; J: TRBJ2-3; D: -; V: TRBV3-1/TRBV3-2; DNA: TGTGCCAGCAGCCAAGCGAAGGGAGCAATAGGCACAGATACGCAGTATTTT; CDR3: CASSQAKGAIGTDTQYF
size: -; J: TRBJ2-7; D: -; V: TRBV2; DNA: TGTGCCAGCAGTGAAGGAGCAGGCCGGACCTACGAGCAGTACTTC; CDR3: CASSEGAGRTYEQYF
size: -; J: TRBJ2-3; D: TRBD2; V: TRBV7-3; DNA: TGTGCCAGCAGCCGGGGCGGTAGCGGGAGAGGTGTCACAGATACGCAGTATTTT; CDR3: CASSRGGSGRGVTDTQYF
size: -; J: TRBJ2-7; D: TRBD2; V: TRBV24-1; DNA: TGTGCCACCTCGCGGGGGTCCTCCTACGAGCAGTACTTC; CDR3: CATSRGSSYEQYF
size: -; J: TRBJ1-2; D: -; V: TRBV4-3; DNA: TGCGCCAGCAGCCAAGATGTGGGCAGGTGGGATGGCTACACCTTC; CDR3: CASSQDVGRWDGYTF
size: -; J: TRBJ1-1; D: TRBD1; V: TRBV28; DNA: TGTGCCAGCAGACCAGAAACAGGGGTTAACACTGAAGCTTTCTTT; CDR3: CASRPETGVNTEAFF
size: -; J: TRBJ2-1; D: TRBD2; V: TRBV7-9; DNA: TGTGCCAGCATGGTAGCGGGAGGGCCCTACACGGGGAATGAGCAGTTCTTC; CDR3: CASMVAGGPYTGNEQFF
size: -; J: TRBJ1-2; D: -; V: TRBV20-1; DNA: TGCAGTGCTAGGCGGGGGAACGGCTACACCTTC; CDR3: CSARRGNGYTF
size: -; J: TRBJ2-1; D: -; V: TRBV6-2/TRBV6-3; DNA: TGTGCCAGCAGTTGGCCAGGCTACAATGAGCAGTTCTTC; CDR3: CASSWPGYNEQFF
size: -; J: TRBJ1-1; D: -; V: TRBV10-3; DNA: TGTGCCATCAGACCGACAGGGAACACTGAAGCTTTCTTT; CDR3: CAIRPTGNTEAFF
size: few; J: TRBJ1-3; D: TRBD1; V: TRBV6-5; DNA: TGTGCCAGCAGTTACTCGCAGGGGGCTACTGGAAACACCATATATTTT; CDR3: CASSYSQGATGNTIYF
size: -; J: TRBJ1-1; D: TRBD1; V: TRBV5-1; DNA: TGCGCCAGCAGCCAAGACAGGGATCACACTGAAGCTTTCTTT; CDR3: CASSQDRDHTEAFF
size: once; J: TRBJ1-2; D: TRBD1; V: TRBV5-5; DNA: TGTGCCAGCAGCACGGGACAGGGGAACTATGGCTACACCTTC; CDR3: CASSTGQGNYGYTF
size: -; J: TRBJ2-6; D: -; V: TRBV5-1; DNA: TGCGCCAGCAGCTTAACAGCTGGGGCCAACGTCCTGACTTTC; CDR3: CASSLTAGANVLTF
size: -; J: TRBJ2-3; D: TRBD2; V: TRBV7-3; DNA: TGTGCCAGCAGCTGGACTAGCGGGCCGCCCACAGATACGCAGTATTTT; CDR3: CASSWTSGPPTDTQYF
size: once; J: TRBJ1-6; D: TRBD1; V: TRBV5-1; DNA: TGCGCCAGCAGTACCACAGGGGGAGGTAATTCACCCCTCCACTTT; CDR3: CASSTTGGGNSPLHF
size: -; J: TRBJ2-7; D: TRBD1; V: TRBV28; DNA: TGTGCCAGCAGTTTAGGACAGGGCGGCGAGCAGTACTTC; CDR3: CASSLGQGGEQYF
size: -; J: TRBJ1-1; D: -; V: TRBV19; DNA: TGTGCCAGTAGTATAGTGAACAGCGGTCGTAATGAAGCTTTCTTT; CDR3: CASSIVNSGRNEAFF